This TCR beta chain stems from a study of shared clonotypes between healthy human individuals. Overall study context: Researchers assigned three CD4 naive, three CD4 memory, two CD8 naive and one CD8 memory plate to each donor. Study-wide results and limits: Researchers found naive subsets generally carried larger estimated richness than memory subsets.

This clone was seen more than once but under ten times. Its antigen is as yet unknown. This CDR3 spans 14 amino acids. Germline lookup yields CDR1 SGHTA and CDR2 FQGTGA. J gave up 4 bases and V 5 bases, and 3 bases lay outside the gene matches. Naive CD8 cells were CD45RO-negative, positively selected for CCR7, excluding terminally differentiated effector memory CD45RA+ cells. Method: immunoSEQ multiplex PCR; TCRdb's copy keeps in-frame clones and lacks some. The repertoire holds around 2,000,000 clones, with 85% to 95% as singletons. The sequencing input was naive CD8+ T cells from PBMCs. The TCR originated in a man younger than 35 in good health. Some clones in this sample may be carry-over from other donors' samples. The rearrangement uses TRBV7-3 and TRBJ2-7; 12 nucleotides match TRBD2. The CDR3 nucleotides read TGTGCCAGCAGCCAGACTAGCGGGAGTTACGAGCAGTACTTC. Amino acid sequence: CASSQTSGSYEQYF.